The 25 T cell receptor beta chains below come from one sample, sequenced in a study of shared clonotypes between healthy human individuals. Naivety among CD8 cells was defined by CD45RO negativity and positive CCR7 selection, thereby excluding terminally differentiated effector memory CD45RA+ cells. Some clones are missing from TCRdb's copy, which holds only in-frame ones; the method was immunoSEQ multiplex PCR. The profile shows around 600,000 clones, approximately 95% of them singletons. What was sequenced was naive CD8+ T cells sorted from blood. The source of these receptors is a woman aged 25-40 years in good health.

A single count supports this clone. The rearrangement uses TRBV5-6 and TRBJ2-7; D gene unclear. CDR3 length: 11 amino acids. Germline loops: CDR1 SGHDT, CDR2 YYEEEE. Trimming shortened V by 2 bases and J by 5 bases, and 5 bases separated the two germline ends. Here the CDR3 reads CASSFGHEQYF. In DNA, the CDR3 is TGTGCCAGCAGCTTTGGGCACGAGCAGTACTTC. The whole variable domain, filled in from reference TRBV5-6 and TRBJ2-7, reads DAGVTQSPTHLIKTRGQQVTLRCSPKSGHDTVSWYQQALGQGPQFIFQYYEEEERQRGNFPDRFSGHQFPNYSSELNVNALLLGDSALYLCASSFGHEQYFGPGTRLTVT.

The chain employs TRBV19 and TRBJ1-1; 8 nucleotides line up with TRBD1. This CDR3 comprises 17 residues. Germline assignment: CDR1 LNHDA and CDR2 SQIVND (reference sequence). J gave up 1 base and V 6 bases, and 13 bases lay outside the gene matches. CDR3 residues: CASSLTNRGTGNTEAFF. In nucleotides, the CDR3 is TGTGCCAGTAGCCTAACCAACCGGGGGACAGGGAACACTGAAGCTTTCTTT.

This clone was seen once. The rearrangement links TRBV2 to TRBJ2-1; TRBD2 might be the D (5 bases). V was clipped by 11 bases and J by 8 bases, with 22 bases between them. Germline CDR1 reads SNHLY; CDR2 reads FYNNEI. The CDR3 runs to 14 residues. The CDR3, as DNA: TGTGCCGGTCGTGGTGAGGTCAAAGCGGATGAGCAGTTCTTC. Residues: CAGRGEVKADEQFF.

The CDR3 nucleotides are TGTGCCAGCAGTTTTCCAACCGGGACACCTCCTTTCTCCTACGAGCAGTACTTC. This encodes CASSFPTGTPPFSYEQYF. The chain has TRBV28 and TRBJ2-7, with a possible D match to TRBD1 (6 bases). Germline loops: CDR1 MDHEN, CDR2 SYDVKM. This CDR3 spans 18 amino acids. The V and J ends lost 3 bases and 0 bases respectively, with 21 bases between them.

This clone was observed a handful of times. CDR3 amino acids: CASSQYGHTVEQYF. CDR3 in DNA: TGCGCCAGCAGCCAATACGGACACACTGTCGAGCAGTACTTC. The chain employs TRBV4-1 and TRBJ2-7, with TRBD1 as a possible D gene (5 bases). V lost 2 bases to trimming and J lost 6 bases, with 14 bases between them. The CDR3 totals 14 residues. Germline CDR1 is MGHRA and CDR2 is YSYEKL.

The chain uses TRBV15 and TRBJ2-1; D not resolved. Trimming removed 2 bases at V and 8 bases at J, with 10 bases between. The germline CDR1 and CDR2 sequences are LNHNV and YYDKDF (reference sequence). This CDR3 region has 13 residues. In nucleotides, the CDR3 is TGTGCCACCAGCAGAAACCCTGGCGATGAGCAGTTCTTC. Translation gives CATSRNPGDEQFF.

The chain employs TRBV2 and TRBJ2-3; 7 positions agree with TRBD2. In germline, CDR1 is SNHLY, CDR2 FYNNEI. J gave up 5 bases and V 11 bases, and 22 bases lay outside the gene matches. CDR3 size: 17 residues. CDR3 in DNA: TGTGCCTCACTACGTCAGGCGGCGGGAGAGGCGGGAGATACGCAGTATTTT. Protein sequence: CASLRQAAGEAGDTQYF.

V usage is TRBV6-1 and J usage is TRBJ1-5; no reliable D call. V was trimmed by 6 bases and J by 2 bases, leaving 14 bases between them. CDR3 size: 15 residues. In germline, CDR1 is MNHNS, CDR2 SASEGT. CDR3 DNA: TGTGCCAGCAGCGGTGATCGCGGGGGCAATCAGCCCCAGCATTTT. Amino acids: CASSGDRGGNQPQHF.

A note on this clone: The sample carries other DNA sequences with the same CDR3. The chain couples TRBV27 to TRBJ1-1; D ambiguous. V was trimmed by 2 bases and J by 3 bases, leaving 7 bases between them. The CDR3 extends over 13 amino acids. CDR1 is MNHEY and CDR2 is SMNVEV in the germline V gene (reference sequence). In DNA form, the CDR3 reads TGTGCCAGCAGTTTAGGCCGGTACACTGAAGCTTTCTTT. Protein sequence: CASSLGRYTEAFF.

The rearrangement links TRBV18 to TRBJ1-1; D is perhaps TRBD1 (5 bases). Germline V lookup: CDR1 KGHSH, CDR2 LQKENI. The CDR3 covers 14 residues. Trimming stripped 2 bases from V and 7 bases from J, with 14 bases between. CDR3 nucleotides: TGTGCCAGCTCACCAGACAGTGGAGAGGGTGAAGCTTTCTTT. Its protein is CASSPDSGEGEAFF.

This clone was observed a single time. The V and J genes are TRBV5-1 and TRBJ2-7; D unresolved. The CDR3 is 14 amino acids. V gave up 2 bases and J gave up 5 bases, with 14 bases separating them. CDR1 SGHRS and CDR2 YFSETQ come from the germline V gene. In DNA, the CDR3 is TGCGCCAGCAGCTTCTACACGGATTACCACGAGCAGTACTTC. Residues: CASSFYTDYHEQYF.

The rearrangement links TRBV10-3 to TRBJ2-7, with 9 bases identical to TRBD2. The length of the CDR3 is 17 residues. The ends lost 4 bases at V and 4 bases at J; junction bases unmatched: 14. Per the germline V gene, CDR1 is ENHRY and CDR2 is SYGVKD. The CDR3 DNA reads TGTGCCATCAGTGCGGGGGGCGTAGCGGGAGAGGCATACGAGCAGTACTTC. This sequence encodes CAISAGGVAGEAYEQYF.

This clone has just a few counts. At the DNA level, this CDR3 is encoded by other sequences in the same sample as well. The CDR3 sequence is CASSSDSNQPQHF. The CDR3 coding sequence is TGTGCCAGCAGTTCGGACTCCAATCAGCCCCAGCATTTT. The rearrangement links TRBV28 to TRBJ1-5; D unresolved. Trimming took off 4 bases at V and 3 bases at J, with 7 bases between the two ends. The germline V gene encodes CDR1 MDHEN and CDR2 SYDVKM. The CDR3 length is 13 residues.

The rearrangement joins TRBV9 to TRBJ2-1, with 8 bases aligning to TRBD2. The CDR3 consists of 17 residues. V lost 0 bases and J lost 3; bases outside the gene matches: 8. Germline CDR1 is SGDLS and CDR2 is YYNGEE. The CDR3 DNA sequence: TGTGCCAGCAGCGTAGCCAGCGGGAGCTCTTTCTACAATGAGCAGTTCTTC. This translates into CASSVASGSSFYNEQFF.

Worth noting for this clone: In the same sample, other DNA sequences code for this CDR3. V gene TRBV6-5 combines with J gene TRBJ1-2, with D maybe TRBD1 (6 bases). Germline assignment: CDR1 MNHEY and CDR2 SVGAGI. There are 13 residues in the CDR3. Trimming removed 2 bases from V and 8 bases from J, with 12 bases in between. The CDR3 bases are TGTGCCAGCAGTTACGGCGGGGGCGGAGGCTACACCTTC. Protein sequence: CASSYGGGGGYTF.

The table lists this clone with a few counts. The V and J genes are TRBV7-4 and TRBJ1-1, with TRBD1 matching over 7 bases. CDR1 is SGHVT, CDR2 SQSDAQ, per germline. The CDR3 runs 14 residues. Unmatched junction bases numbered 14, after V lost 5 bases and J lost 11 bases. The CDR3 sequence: CASSTGQVPLCAFF. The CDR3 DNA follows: TGTGCCAGCAGCACTGGACAGGTCCCCCTGTGTGCTTTCTTT.

The CDR3 coding sequence is TGTGCCAGCAGTTTACCAGGGGTTTACCAGCGGGGAACTTACTACGAGCAGTACTTC. It specifies CASSLPGVYQRGTYYEQYF. V and J are TRBV28 and TRBJ2-7; TRBD2 is a possible D gene (7 bases). Germline V gives CDR1 MDHEN, CDR2 SYDVKM. V dropped 2 bases and J dropped 3 bases, with 26 bases sitting between them. The CDR3 covers 19 residues. The variable domain in full, completed from reference TRBV28 and TRBJ2-7, reads DVKVTQSSRYLVKRTGEKVFLECVQDMDHENMFWYRQDPGLGLRLIYFSYDVKMKEKGDIPEGYSVSREKKERFSLILESASTNQTSMYLCASSLPGVYQRGTYYEQYFGPGTRLTVT.

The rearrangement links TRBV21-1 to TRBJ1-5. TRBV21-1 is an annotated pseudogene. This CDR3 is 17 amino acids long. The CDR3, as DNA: TGTGCCAGCAGCTCCGACTTACATCGGGGGGCGGTTCAGCCCCAGCATTTT. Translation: CASSSDLHRGAVQPQHF.

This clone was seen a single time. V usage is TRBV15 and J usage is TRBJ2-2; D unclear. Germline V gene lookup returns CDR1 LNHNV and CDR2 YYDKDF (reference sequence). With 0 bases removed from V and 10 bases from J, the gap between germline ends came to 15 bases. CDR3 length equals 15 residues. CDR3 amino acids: CATSRDSLWWEELFF. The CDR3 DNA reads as TGTGCCACCAGCAGAGATAGTCTATGGTGGGAGGAGCTGTTTTTT.

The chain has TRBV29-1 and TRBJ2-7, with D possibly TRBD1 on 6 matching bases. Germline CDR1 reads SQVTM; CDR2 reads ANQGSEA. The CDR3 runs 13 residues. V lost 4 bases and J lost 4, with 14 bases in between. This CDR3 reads CSVGLGAGYEQYF. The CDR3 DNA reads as TGCAGCGTTGGTCTGGGGGCAGGATACGAGCAGTACTTC.

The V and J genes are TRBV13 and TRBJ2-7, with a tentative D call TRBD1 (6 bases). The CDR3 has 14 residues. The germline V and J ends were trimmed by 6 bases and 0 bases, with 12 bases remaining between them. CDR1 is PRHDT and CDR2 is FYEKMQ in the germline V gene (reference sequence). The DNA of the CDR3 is TGTGCCAGCAGACAACAGGGAAGCTCCTACGAGCAGTACTTC. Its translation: CASRQQGSSYEQYF.

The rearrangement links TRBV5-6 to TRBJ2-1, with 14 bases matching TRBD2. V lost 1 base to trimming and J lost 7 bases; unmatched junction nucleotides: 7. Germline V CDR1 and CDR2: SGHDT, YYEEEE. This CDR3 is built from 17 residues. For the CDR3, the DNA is TGTGCCAGCAGCTTGTGGTGGACTAGCGGGAGGTTTAATGAGCAGTTCTTC. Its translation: CASSLWWTSGRFNEQFF.

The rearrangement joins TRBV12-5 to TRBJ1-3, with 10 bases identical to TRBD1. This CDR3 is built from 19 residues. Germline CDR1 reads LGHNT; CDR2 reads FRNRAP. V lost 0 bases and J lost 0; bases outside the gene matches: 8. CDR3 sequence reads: CASGLVLGTGAYSGNTIYF. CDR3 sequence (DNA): TGTGCTAGTGGTTTGGTACTTGGGACAGGGGCCTACTCTGGAAACACCATATATTTT.

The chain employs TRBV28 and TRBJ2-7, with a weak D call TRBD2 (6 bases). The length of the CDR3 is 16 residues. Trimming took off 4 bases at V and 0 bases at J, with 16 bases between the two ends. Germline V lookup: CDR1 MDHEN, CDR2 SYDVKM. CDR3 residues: CASSSPPRTTSYEQYF. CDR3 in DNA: TGTGCCAGCAGTTCCCCCCCCCGGACTACCTCCTACGAGCAGTACTTC. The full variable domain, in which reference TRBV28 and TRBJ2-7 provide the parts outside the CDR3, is DVKVTQSSRYLVKRTGEKVFLECVQDMDHENMFWYRQDPGLGLRLIYFSYDVKMKEKGDIPEGYSVSREKKERFSLILESASTNQTSMYLCASSSPPRTTSYEQYFGPGTRLTVT.

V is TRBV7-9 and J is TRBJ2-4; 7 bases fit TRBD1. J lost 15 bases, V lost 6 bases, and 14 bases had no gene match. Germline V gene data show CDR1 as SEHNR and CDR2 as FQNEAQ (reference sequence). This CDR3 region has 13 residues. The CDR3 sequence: CASSSIQGDEWYF. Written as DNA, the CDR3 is TGTGCCAGCAGTAGTATCCAGGGGGATGAGTGGTACTTC.